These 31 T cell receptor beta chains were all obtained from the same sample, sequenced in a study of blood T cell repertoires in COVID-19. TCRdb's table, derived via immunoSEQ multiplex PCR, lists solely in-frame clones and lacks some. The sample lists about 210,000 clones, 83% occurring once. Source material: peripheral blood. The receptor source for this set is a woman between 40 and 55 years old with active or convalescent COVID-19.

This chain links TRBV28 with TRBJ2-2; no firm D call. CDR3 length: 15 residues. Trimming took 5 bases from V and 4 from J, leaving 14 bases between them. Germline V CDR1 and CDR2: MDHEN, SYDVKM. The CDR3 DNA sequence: TGTGCCAGCAGTCAACATGCTGGGCCCACCGGGGAGCTGTTTTTT. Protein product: CASSQHAGPTGELFF.

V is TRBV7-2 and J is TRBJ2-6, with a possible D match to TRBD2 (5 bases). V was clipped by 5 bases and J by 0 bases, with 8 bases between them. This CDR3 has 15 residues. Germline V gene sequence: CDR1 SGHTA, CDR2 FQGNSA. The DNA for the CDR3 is TGTGCCAGCAGCACACGGGGCTCTGGGGCCAACGTCCTGACTTTC. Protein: CASSTRGSGANVLTF.

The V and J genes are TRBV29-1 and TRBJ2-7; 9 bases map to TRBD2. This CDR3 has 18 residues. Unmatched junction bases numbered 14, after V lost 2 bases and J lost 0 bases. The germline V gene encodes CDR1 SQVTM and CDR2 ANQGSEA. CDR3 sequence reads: CSVERDPGLALYSYEQYF. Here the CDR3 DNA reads TGCAGCGTTGAAAGGGATCCGGGACTAGCTCTCTACTCCTACGAGCAGTACTTC.

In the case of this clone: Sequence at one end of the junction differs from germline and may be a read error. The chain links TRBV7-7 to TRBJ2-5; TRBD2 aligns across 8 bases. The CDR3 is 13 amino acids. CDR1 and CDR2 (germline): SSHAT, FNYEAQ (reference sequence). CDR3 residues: CASSLGLAETQYF. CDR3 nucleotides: TGTGCTAGCAGCTTAGGACTAGCAGAGACCCAGTACTTC.

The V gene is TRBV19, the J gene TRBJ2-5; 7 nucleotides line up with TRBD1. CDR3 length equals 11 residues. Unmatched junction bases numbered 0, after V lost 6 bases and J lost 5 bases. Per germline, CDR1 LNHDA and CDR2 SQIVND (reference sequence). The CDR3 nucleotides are TGTGCCAGTAGGGACAGGGAGACCCAGTACTTC. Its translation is CASRDRETQYF.

CDR3 in amino acids: CASSLSTGGRVQYF. The CDR3 coding sequence is TGTGCCAGCAGTTTATCTACCGGGGGACGGGTTCAGTACTTC. The chain has TRBV27 and TRBJ2-5, with a possible D match to TRBD2 (6 bases). The germline V gene has CDR1 MNHEY and CDR2 SMNVEV (reference sequence). This CDR3 spans 14 amino acids. Trimming took off 0 bases at V and 11 bases at J, with 16 bases between the two ends.

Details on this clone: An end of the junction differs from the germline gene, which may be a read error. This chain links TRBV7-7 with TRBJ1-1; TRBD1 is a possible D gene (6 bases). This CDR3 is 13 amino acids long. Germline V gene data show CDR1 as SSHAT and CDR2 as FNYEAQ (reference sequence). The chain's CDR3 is CASSRTVNTEAFF. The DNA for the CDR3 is TGTGCTAGCAGCCGGACAGTTAACACTGAAGCTTTCTTT.

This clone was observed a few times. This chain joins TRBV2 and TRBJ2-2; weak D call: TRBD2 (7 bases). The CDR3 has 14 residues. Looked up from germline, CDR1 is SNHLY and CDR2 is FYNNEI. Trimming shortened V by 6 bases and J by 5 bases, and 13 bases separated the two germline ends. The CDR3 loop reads CASSKGGGTGELFF. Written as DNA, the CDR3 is TGTGCCAGCAGCAAAGGGGGGGGGACCGGGGAGCTGTTTTTT.

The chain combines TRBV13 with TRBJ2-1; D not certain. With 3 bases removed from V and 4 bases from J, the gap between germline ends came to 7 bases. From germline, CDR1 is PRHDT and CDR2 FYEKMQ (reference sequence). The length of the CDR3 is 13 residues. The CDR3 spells CASSLSVYNEQFF. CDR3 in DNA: TGTGCCAGCAGCTTGAGCGTATACAATGAGCAGTTCTTC.

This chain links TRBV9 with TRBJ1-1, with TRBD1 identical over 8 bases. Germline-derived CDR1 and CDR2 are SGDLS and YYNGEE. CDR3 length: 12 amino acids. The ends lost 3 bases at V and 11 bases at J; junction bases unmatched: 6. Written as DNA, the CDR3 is TGTGCCAGCAGCGAAGACAGGGGTCAGGCTTTCTTT. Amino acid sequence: CASSEDRGQAFF.

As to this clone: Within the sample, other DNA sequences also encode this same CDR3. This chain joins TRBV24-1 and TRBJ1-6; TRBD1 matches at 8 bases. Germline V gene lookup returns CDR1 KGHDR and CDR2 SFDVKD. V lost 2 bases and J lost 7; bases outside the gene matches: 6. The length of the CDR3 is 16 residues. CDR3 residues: CATSDSRQGTNSPLHF. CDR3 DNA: TGTGCCACCAGTGATTCCCGACAGGGGACCAATTCACCCCTCCACTTT.

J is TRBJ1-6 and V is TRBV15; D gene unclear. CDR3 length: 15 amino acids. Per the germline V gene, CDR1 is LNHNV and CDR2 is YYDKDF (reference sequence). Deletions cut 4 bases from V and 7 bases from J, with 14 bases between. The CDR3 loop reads CATSKARDTNSPLHF. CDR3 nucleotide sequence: TGTGCCACCAGCAAAGCCCGAGACACAAATTCACCCCTCCACTTT.

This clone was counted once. CDR3 nucleotides: TGTGCCAGCAGTTTACGGGCAGGCGGGTATGGCTACACCTTC. Translated: CASSLRAGGYGYTF. This chain uses TRBV27 with TRBJ1-2; no definite D call. The V gene's germline CDR1 is MNHEY and CDR2 SMNVEV (reference sequence). The CDR3 covers 14 residues. V was cut by 2 bases and J by 5 bases, with 12 bases left in between.

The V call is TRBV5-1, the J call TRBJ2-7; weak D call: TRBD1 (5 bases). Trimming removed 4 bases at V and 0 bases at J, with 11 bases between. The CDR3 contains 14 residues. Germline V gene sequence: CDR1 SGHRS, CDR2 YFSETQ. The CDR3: CASSEDSSSYEQYF. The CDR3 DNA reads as TGCGCCAGCAGCGAAGACAGCAGCTCCTACGAGCAGTACTTC. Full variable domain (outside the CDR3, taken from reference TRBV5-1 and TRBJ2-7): KAGVTQTPRYLIKTRGQQVTLSCSPISGHRSVSWYQQTPGQGLQFLFEYFSETQRNKGNFPGRFSGRQFSNSRSEMNVSTLELGDSALYLCASSEDSSSYEQYFGPGTRLTVT.

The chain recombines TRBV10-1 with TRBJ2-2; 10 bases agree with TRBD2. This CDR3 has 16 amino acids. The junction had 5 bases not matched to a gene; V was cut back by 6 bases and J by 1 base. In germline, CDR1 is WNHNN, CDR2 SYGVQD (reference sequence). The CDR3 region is CASSPLAGGNTGELFF. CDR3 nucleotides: TGCGCCAGCAGCCCCTTAGCGGGAGGGAACACCGGGGAGCTGTTTTTT.

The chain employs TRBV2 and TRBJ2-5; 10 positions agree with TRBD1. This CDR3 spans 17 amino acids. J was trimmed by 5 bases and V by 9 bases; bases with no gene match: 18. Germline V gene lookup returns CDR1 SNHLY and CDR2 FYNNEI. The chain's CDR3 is CARKTPTGTGVKETQYF. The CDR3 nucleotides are TGTGCCAGGAAAACCCCCACCGGGACAGGGGTGAAGGAGACCCAGTACTTC.

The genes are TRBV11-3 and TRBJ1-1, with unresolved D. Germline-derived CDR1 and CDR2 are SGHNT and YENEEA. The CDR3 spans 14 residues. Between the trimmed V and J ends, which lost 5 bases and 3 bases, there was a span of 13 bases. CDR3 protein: CASSVRGRDTEAFF. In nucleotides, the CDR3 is TGTGCCAGCAGCGTGAGAGGTCGTGACACTGAAGCTTTCTTT.

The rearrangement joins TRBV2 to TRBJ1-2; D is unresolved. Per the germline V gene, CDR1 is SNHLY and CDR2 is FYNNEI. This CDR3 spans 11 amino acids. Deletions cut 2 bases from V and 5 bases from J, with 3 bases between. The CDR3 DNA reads TGTGCCAGCAGTGAACAATATGGCTACACCTTC. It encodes CASSEQYGYTF.

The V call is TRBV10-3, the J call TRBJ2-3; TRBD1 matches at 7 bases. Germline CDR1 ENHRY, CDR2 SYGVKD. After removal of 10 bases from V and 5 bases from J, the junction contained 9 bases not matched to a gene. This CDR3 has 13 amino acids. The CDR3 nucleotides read TGTGCCACCCAAGAGGGGGCCGAAGATACGCAGTATTTT. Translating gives CATQEGAEDTQYF.

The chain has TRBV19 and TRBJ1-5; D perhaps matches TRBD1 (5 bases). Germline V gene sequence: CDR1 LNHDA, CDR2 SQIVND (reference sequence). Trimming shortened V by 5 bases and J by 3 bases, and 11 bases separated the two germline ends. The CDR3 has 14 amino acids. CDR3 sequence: CASSEQVHNQPQHF. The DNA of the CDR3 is TGTGCCAGTAGTGAACAGGTCCACAATCAGCCCCAGCATTTT.

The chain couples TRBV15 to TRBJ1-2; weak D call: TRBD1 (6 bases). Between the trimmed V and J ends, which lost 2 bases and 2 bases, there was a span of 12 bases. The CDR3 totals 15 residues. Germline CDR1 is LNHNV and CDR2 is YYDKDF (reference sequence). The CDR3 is CATSRTSGGNYGYTF. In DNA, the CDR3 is TGTGCCACCAGCAGAACCTCGGGGGGCAACTATGGCTACACCTTC. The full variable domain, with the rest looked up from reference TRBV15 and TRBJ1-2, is DAMVIQNPRYQVTQFGKPVTLSCSQTLNHNVMYWYQQKSSQAPKLLFHYYDKDFNNEADTPDNFQSRRPNTSFCFLDIRSPGLGDTAMYLCATSRTSGGNYGYTFGSGTRLTVV.

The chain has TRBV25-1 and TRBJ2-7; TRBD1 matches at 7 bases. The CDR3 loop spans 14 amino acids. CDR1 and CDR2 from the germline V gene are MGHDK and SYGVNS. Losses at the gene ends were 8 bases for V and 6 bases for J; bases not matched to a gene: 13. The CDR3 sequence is CASGRWGTESEQYF. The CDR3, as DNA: TGTGCCAGCGGTCGGTGGGGGACAGAGAGCGAGCAGTACTTC.

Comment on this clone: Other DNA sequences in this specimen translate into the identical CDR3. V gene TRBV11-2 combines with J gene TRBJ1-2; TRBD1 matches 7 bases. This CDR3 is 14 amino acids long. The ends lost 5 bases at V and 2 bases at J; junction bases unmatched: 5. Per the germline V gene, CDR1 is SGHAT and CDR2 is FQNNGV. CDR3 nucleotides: TGTGCCAGCAGCCCAACAGGGGCCAACTATGGCTACACCTTC. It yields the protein CASSPTGANYGYTF.

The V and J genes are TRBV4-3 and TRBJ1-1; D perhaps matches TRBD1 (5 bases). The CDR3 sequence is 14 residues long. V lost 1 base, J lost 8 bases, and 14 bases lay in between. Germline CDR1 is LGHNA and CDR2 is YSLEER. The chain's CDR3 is CASSQVTGMEEAFF. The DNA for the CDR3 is TGCGCCAGCAGCCAAGTAACAGGAATGGAGGAAGCTTTCTTT.

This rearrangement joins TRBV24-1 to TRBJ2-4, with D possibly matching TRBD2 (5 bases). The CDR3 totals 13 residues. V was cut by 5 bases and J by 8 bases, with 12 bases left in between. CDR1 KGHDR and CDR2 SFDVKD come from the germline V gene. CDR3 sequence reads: CATSGNLGDIQYF. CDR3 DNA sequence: TGTGCCACCAGTGGGAACCTCGGGGACATTCAGTACTTC.

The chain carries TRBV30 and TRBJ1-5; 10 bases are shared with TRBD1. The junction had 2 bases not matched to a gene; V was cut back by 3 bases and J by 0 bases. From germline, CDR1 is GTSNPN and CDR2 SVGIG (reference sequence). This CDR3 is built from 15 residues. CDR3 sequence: CAWRGDRGSNQPQHF. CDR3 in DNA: TGTGCCTGGAGGGGGGACAGGGGTAGCAATCAGCCCCAGCATTTT.

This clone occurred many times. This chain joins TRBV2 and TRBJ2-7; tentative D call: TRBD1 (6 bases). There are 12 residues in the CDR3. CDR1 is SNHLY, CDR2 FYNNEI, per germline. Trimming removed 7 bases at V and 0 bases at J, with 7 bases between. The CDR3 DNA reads TGTGCCAGCAACAGGGCCTCCTACGAGCAGTACTTC. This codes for CASNRASYEQYF. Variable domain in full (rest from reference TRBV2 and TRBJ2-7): EPEVTQTPSHQVTQMGQEVILRCVPISNHLYFYWYRQILGQKVEFLVSFYNNEISEKSEIFDDQFSVERPDGSNFTLKIRSTKLEDSAMYFCASNRASYEQYFGPGTRLTVT.

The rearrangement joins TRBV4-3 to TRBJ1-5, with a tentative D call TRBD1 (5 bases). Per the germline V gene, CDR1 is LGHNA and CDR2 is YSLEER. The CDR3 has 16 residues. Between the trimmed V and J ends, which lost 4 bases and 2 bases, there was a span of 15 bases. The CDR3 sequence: CASSRSWQGGNQPQHF. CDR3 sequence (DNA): TGCGCCAGCAGCCGATCGTGGCAGGGCGGCAATCAGCCCCAGCATTTT.

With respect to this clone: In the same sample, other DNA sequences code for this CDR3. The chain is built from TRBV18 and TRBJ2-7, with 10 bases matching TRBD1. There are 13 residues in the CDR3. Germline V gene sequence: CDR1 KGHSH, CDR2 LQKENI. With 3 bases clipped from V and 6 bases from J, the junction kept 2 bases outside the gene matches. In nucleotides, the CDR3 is TGTGCCAGCTCACCGGGACAGGGGAGCGAGCAGTACTTC. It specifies CASSPGQGSEQYF.

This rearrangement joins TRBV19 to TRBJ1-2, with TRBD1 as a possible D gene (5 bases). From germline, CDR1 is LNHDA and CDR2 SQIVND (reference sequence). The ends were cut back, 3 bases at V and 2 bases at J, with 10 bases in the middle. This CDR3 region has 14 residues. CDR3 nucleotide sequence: TGTGCCAGTAGTATTTCGACAGCCAACTATGGCTACACCTTC. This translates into CASSISTANYGYTF.

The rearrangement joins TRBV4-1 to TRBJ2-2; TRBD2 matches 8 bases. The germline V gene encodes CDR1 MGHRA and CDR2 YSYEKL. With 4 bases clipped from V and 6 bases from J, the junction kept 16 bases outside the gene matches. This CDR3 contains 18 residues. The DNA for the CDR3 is TGCGCCAGCAGCCCCCTTGCGGGAGGTGCGGGTGTCGCCGGGGAGCTGTTTTTT. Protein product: CASSPLAGGAGVAGELFF.